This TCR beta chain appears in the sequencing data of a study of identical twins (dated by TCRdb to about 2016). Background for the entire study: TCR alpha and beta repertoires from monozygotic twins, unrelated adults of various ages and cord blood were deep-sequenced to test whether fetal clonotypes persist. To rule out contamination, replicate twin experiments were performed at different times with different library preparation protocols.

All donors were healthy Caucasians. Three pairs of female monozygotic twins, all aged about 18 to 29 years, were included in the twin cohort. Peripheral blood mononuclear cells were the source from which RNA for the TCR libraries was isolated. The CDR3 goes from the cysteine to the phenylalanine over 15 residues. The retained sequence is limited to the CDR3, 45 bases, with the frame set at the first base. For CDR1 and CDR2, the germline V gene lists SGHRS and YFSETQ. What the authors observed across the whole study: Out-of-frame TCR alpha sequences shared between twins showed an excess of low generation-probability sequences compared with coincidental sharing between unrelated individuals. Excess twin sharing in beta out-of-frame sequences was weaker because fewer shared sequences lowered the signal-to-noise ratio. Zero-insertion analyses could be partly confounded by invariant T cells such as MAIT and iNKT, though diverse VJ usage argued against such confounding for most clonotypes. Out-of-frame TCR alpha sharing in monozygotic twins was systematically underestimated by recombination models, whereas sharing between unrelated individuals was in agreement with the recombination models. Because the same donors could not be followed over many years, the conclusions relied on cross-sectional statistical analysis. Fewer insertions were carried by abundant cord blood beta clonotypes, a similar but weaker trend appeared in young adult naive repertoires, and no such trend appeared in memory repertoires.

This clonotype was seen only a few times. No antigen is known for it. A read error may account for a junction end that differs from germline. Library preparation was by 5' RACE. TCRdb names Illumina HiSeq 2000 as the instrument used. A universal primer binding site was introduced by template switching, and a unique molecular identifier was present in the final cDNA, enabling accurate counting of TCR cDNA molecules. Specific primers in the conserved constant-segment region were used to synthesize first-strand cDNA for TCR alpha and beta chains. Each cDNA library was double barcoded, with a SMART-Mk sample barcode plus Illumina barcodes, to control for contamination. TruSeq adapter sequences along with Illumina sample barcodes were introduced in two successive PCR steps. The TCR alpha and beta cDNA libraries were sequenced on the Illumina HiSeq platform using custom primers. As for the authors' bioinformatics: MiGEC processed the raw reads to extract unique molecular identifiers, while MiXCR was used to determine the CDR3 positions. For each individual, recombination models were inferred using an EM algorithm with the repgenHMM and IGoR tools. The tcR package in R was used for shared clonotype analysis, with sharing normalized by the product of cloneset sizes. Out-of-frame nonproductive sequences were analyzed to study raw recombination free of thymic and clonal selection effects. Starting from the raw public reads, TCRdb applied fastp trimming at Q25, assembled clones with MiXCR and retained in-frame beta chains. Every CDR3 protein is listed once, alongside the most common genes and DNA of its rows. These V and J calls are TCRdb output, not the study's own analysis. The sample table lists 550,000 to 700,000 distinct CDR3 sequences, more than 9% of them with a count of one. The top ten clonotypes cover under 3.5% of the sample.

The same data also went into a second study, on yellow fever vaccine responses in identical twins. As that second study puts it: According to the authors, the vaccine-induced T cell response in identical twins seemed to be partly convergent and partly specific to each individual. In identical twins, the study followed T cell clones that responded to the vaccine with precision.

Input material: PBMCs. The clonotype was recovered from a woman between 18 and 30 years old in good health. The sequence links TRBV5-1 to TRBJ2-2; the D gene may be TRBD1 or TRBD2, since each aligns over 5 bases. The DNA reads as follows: TGCGCCAGCAGTCCCCCGACAGCGAACACCGGGGAGCTGTTCTTT. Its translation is CASSPPTANTGELFF.